Here is one TCR beta chain with its context. Its recognized antigen is unknown. No base quality information exists; no much larger clone differs at one position. This sample stems from a study of cytomegalovirus exposure and HLA in healthy donors (dated by TCRdb to the late 2010s). Turning to the overall study: An earlier analysis of several hundred of the donors reported approximately 300 Gb of sequence data and some 120 million unique TCR beta sequences from 150 million to 200 million T cells. The study used immunosequencing to profile the T cell repertoires of approximately 690 subjects and linked those repertoires to cytomegalovirus serostatus. Genome-wide SNP genotypes for about 65% of the 666 donors were used in a later genetic analysis, which treated that subset as a discovery cohort. Rather than using new phenotypic data, the later analysis identified candidate immune exposures from TCR beta sequences and from how often those sequences occurred across donors. Every discovery cohort repertoire had been produced on one sequencing platform. Alongside the repertoire data, information on donor age, sex, ethnicity and CMV serostatus was compiled. About five DR-DQ haplotypes were treated as single units for association and clustering because of strong linkage in the cohort. In an earlier analysis of over 550 of the donors, high-throughput TCR beta sequencing was used to judge whether each TCR beta V gene segment behaved as functional or pseudogenic. Among 398 genotyped donors of the cohort, an average of around 240,000 unique TCR beta nucleotide sequences were sequenced per donor, roughly 20% of them non-productive. The genetic ancestry cluster associated with self-reported Caucasian donors included around four fifths of the roughly 400 genotyped donors. The number of donors typed differed by locus, with about 629-640 for A, B, C, DRB1 and DQB1, about 500 for DQA1, nearly 610 for DPA1, and around 450 for DPB1. Roughly 300 gigabases of sequencing data and approximately 85 million unique TCR sequences were included in an early release covering about 700 HLA-typed donors. Class I and class II HLA loci were covered by the typing at four-digit resolution. The study aimed to test whether cataloging public T cell receptors could reveal signatures of past pathogen exposure. To predict cytomegalovirus infection status, the study combined high-throughput TCR immunosequencing, statistical association of individual TCRs with disease status, and machine learning. A later analysis re-examined previously published TCR beta repertoires from over 500 donors and added high-resolution HLA genotyping to investigate patterns of TCR occurrence. In addition to the first cohort of 500 to 850 subjects, a separate validation cohort of under 150 different subjects was used. General conclusions and limits of the study: CMV serostatus was the only immune exposure information available for the cohort. It was suggested by the authors that the approach could potentially be generalized to other disease states and immunological phenotypes. A group of highly shared sequence variants was considered likely to be a technical artifact of the sequencing pipeline. In both the original and validation cohorts, the classifier was reported to diagnose cytomegalovirus status with high specificity and sensitivity. A later genetic analysis reported fewer N-insertions in productive TCRs among donors in an Asian-associated ancestry cluster than the 666-donor mean. Because HLA typing was missing for some donors at each locus, association tests included only the typed subset. Assigning TCR associations to individual alleles was difficult when HLA alleles, especially DR and DQ, strongly co-occurred. Compared with equally common non-associated chains, HLA-associated TCR beta chains in a later analysis were more clonally expanded and had lower generation probabilities. In a later analysis, 16,951 TCR beta sequences were associated with specific HLA alleles at a false discovery rate of 0.05. This cohort had only TCR beta chains sequenced, and the lack of alpha or paired-chain data limited which features could be detected. Some IMGT-functional V segments, including TRBV6-2 and TRBV6-3, could not be distinguished by the 87-base-pair reads and were therefore excluded. An earlier analysis of around 500 of the donors showed that most TCR beta V segments appeared in productive rearrangements either about 87% or about 30% of the time, which broadly matched IMGT annotations. A later analysis found that TCR association rates varied across HLA loci, with DRB1 alleles showing the most associated TCRs and HLA-C alleles the fewest. A later analysis found that most CMV-associated TCR beta chains appeared HLA-restricted, with HLA associations seemingly driven largely by CMV exposure. Three of the identified cytomegalovirus-associated TCR beta chains were confirmed in vitro to be specific for cytomegalovirus antigens. Correlated functional status among segregating V segments might be attributable to linkage disequilibrium, but an unknown experimental factor could not be ruled out. In a later analysis, several top co-occurrence clusters were reported to appear linked to parvovirus B19, influenza, CMV and Epstein-Barr virus. A further reported finding was that TCR beta sequences accurately predicted the HLA-A and HLA-B alleles for most subjects in the first cohort. Most TCR sequences were seen in very few donors, while some public TCRs were found in many individuals. The study listed 150 to 200 TCR beta chains as associated with cytomegalovirus. Roughly uniform sequencing depth across donors was assumed in presence/absence analyses, although this assumption may not hold. In a later genetic analysis, a missense DCLRE1C variant was associated with V-gene and J-gene trimming of TCR beta chains, and the association was replicated in an independent cohort. Because counts were too low, seventeen rarely observed V segments, including chromosome 9 orphons, were excluded from the earlier analysis of 587 of the donors.

The cohort consisted of 670 or so healthy bone marrow donors. All cohort members were sampled while nominally healthy, although unrecorded immune exposures were likely present. The donor was CMV seronegative and belonged to the group of 350 or so seronegative cohort members. Each donor provided a peripheral blood sample, and peripheral blood mononuclear cells were used for TCR beta sequencing. Genomic DNA was extracted from the blood cell samples with the Qiagen DNeasy Blood Extraction Kit. Library construction relied on the immunoSEQ multiplex PCR assay. For the multiplex PCR, a mixture combining 60 forward primers for TCR Vbeta segments and 13 reverse primers for TCR Jbeta segments was used. A multiplex PCR assay on genomic DNA amplified the CDR3 region of rearranged TCR beta genes. The Illumina HiSeq System was used to sequence the amplified TCR beta libraries as 87-base-pair reads. Per the authors' processing: A later analysis tallied 75 million to 95 million unique TCR beta chains across the 600 to 700 repertoires, and about 10 million of those chains were shared by two or more donors. Raw reads were error-corrected and collapsed into unique sequences with a nearest-neighbor algorithm that merged closely related sequences to remove PCR and sequencing errors. To assign V, D and J gene segments, CDR3 sequences were aligned to IMGT reference sequences. Each retained sequence needed at least a six-nucleotide match to both a V gene segment and a J gene segment. A rearrangement was called productive if the CDR3 had no stop codons and remained in frame with V and J, and every other rearrangement was called non-productive. Following IMGT convention, CDR3 was defined as the stretch from the second conserved V-encoded cysteine up to the conserved J-encoded phenylalanine. In an earlier analysis of around 640 of the donors, sequences lacking an unambiguous match to a single V gene segment were excluded. In an earlier analysis of a few hundred of the donors, V segments were called functional above 56.7% productive rearrangements and were called segregating when the between-donor standard deviation exceeded 5%. To diagnose cytomegalovirus status from the catalog of TCR beta chain sequences, a statistical classification framework was built. V and J gene assignment, in a later analysis, came from comparing TCR nucleotide sequences with IMGT/GENE-DB human TR gene sequences. A later analysis assigned CDR3 sequences and most-parsimonious VDJ recombination scenarios with the TCRdist pipeline. A later analysis defined each TCR beta chain by its CDR3 amino acid sequence plus V-gene family, and excluded reads lacking a unique V-gene family. As a way to deal with suspected cross-contamination and a sequencing artifact, a later analysis dropped roughly 600 nucleotide sequences that were highly shared and had low generation probability. In a later analysis, a clonal expansion index was calculated for each public chain from normalized within-repertoire ranks of inferred template counts. Generation probabilities in a later analysis came from a VDJ recombination model fitted to out-of-frame rearrangements, and those results were checked against IGoR. Hypergeometric tests were used in a later analysis to score TCR-TCR, TCR-HLA and TCR-CMV co-occurrence, with a repertoire-size bias correction applied to the TCR pairs. False discovery rates were estimated in a later analysis by permuting HLA or CMV assignments 20 times. In a later analysis, co-occurring TCRs were grouped with DBSCAN, and TCRdist sequence similarity was added when clustering was performed within HLA-allele-positive subsets. Repertoires with fewer than 30,000 or more than 120,000 public chains, plus five repertoires with anomalous nucleotide sharing, were excluded from co-occurrence clustering. This immuneACCESS table, as held by TCRdb, lists in-frame sequences with V and J called but not all clones. Of the missing ones, under half trace to an unresolved V gene in checked studies; the others have no known cause. Clone size and the V and J calls come from that table; the DNA yielded D and trimming. For this sample there are approximately 100,000 clones; more than 60% appear just once. In total, the top ten clones hold approximately 3.7% of the sample.

Here V drops 5 bases and J drops 5 bases, and the junction holds 6 bases not matched to any gene. Counted from cysteine to phenylalanine, this CDR3 has 14 amino acids. Only CDR3 DNA is held: 42 bases, read in frame from base 1. In the germline V gene, CDR1 corresponds to SGHTA and CDR2 to FQGTGA. The sequence links TRBV7-3 to TRBJ2-3, and 8 junction bases match TRBD1. This TCR derives from a man in his 60s in good health and CMV-seronegative. The sequenced sample consisted of PBMCs. The CDR3 loop reads CASSRGQGVDTQYF. The nucleotides read TGTGCCAGCAGCCGCGGACAGGGAGTAGATACGCAGTATTTT.